Presented here are 3 T cell receptor beta chains from one specimen sequenced in a study of blood T cell repertoires in COVID-19. TCRdb's copy holds only in-frame clones and misses some; the assay was immunoSEQ multiplex PCR. The table lists 65,000 to 80,000 clones, 70% to 90% of them singletons. The sample comprised peripheral blood. The origin of the receptors is a middle-aged man with active COVID-19.

This sequence joins TRBV6-1 and TRBJ2-7, with TRBD1 matching 7 bases. Germline values: CDR1 MNHNS, CDR2 SASEGT. The CDR3 sequence is 15 residues long. The J segment lost 3 bases and the V segment lost 2 bases, leaving 7 bases of the junction unmatched. In DNA form, the CDR3 reads TGTGCCAGCAGTGAAATCCGACAGGGTGGCTACGAGCAGTACTTC. This encodes CASSEIRQGGYEQYF.

The chain has TRBV5-5 and TRBJ1-1, with D possibly matching TRBD1 (5 bases). The CDR3 sequence is 15 residues long. Trimming cost V 3 bases and J 7 bases, with 19 bases left between them. Germline V CDR1 and CDR2: SGHKS, YYEKEE (reference sequence). Here the CDR3 DNA reads TGTGCCAGCAGCTGGGTGGGAGGGGTGTTGTATGAAGCTTTCTTT. Its translation is CASSWVGGVLYEAFF.

This chain connects TRBV6-5 to TRBJ2-5, with 11 bases matching TRBD2. J was trimmed by 5 bases and V by 8 bases; bases with no gene match: 10. The CDR3 is 15 residues long. The germline gives CDR1 MNHEY, CDR2 SVGAGI. The CDR3 DNA follows: TGTGCCAGCCATAGCGGGGGGGCGACCGGCGAGACCCAGTACTTC. The encoded protein is CASHSGGATGETQYF.